This TCR beta chain derives from a study of identical twins. Findings of the study overall: Among out-of-frame alpha sequences shared by twins, low generation probability occurred in excess.

This clonotype has a handful of counts. The antigen is not known. This CDR3 has 13 residues. Germline V lookup: CDR1 SQVTM, CDR2 ANQGSEA. The V gene lost 5 bases and the J gene lost 4 bases, with 15 bases spanning the gap. TCRdb re-called the 5' RACE reads through MiXCR, storing one row per CDR3 protein. Of 1.5 million to 2 million distinct CDR3 sequences listed, around 33% are singletons. Sequences were obtained from cord blood. The V and J genes are TRBV29-1 and TRBJ2-7; D unclear. The sequence was obtained from a newborn girl in good health. DNA of the CDR3: TGCAGCGTTCGCGGTAGGGTCGAATACGAGCAGTACTTC. Its translation is CSVRGRVEYEQYF.